The clone carrying this T cell receptor beta chain was seen repeatedly, ten times or more. This sample stems from a study of neurological immune-mediated disorders. TCRdb itself ran the 5' RACE reads through MiXCR, one entry per CDR3 protein. This repertoire shows 60,000 or so distinct CDR3 sequences, around 3.4% found once; its top ten account for approximately 6.6%. Input material: PBMCs. The TCR was taken from an older woman with multiple sclerosis.

The DNA of the CDR3 is TGCGCCAGCAGCTCGGACAATTTCAATGAGCAGTTCTTC. Amino acids: CASSSDNFNEQFF. This chain links TRBV5-1 with TRBJ2-1; weak D call: TRBD1 (5 bases). Looked up from germline, CDR1 is SGHRS and CDR2 is YFSETQ. The V gene lost 3 bases and the J gene lost 6 bases, with 10 bases spanning the gap. This CDR3 comprises 13 residues.